This T cell receptor beta chain is from a study of identical twins. In germline, CDR1 is DFQATT, CDR2 SNEGSKA (reference sequence). Trimming took 0 bases from V and 12 from J, leaving 15 bases between them. This CDR3 region has 13 residues. The sample holds a few counts of this clonotype. Template switching (which added a universal primer site) was used, and cDNA carried unique molecular identifiers. In TCRdb, the 5' RACE reads were re-called with MiXCR into one record per CDR3 protein. The sample lists about 690,000 distinct CDR3 sequences, over 20% occurring once. The sample was also linked to a second study, of T cells expressing NK-cell markers. According to that study: Eight donors were sequenced, seven testing HCMV-seropositive and one testing seronegative.

The sequenced sample was PBMCs. The genes are TRBV20-1 and TRBJ2-1; a possible D gene is TRBD2 (5 bases). This clonotype was obtained from a woman aged 18-35 years in good health. This CDR3 reads CSARDVAQGGQFF. CDR3 bases: TGCAGTGCTAGAGATGTGGCCCAAGGAGGGCAGTTCTTC.